A single sample is the source of the 9 T cell receptor beta chains below, sequenced in a study of neurological immune-mediated disorders. MiXCR was run by TCRdb on the 5' RACE reads, yielding one entry per CDR3 protein. This table holds 40,000 to 50,000 distinct CDR3 sequences, 2.5% found once. The sample comprised PBMCs. The source of these receptors is a man younger than 45 with multiple sclerosis.

This clonotype has ten or more counts. The chain recombines TRBV20-1 with TRBJ2-5; TRBD1 agrees at 7 bases. The junction had 2 bases not matched to a gene; V was cut back by 3 bases and J by 4 bases. The CDR3 spans 12 residues. The germline V gene has CDR1 DFQATT and CDR2 SNEGSKA (reference sequence). The CDR3, as DNA: TGCAGTGCTAGCCCAGGGGGAGAGACCCAGTACTTC. This encodes CSASPGGETQYF.

This clonotype was counted a few times. This chain links TRBV6-5 with TRBJ2-2; a possible D gene is TRBD1 (5 bases). This CDR3 region has 14 residues. The germline gives CDR1 MNHEY, CDR2 SVGAGI. With 2 bases removed from V and 6 bases from J, the gap between germline ends came to 10 bases. In DNA form, the CDR3 reads TGTGCCAGCAGTTACGAGACAGCAGCCGGGGAGCTGTTTTTT. It translates to CASSYETAAGELFF.

The table lists this clonotype with many counts. The chain employs TRBV6-6 and TRBJ2-5; D is unresolved. Per the germline V gene, CDR1 is MNHNY and CDR2 is SVGAGI (reference sequence). V was clipped by 7 bases and J by 2 bases, with 8 bases between them. This CDR3 is 12 amino acids long. CDR3 protein: CASKRAQETQYF. In DNA, the CDR3 is TGTGCCAGCAAACGGGCACAAGAGACCCAGTACTTC.

In its sample, this clonotype was seen many times. The chain recombines TRBV7-4 with TRBJ1-1; 8 bases fit TRBD1. The CDR3 contains 15 residues. Unmatched junction bases numbered 7, after V lost 5 bases and J lost 2 bases. Germline lookup yields CDR1 SGHVT and CDR2 SQSDAQ. The CDR3 region is CASSLNGQGNTEAFF. CDR3 sequence (DNA): TGTGCCAGCAGCCTGAACGGACAGGGTAACACTGAAGCTTTCTTT.

Ten or more counts support this clonotype. The chain links TRBV7-2 to TRBJ2-2; D unresolved. Germline CDR1 is SGHTA and CDR2 is FQGNSA. The CDR3 is made up of 14 amino acids. V was clipped by 0 bases and J by 5 bases, with 7 bases between them. The CDR3, as DNA: TGTGCCAGCAGCTTAGCGAGCCTGACCGGGGAGCTGTTTTTT. Amino acids: CASSLASLTGELFF. Combining the CDR3 with reference TRBV7-2 and TRBJ2-2 gives the whole variable domain GAGVSQSPSNKVTEKGKDVELRCDPISGHTALYWYRQSLGQGLEFLIYFQGNSAPDKSGLPSDRFSAERTGGSVSTLTIQRTQQEDSAVYLCASSLASLTGELFFGEGSRLTVL.

V is TRBV5-1 and J is TRBJ2-3, with 10 positions matching TRBD2. This CDR3 region has 16 residues. The V gene end was trimmed by 2 bases and the J gene end by 5 bases; junction bases not matched to a gene: 8. Germline V gene sequence: CDR1 SGHRS, CDR2 YFSETQ. This CDR3 reads CASSFSSGGLEDTQYF. The CDR3 region has the DNA TGCGCCAGCAGCTTCAGTAGCGGGGGGTTAGAAGATACGCAGTATTTT. The full variable domain, with the rest looked up from reference TRBV5-1 and TRBJ2-3, is KAGVTQTPRYLIKTRGQQVTLSCSPISGHRSVSWYQQTPGQGLQFLFEYFSETQRNKGNFPGRFSGRQFSNSRSEMNVSTLELGDSALYLCASSFSSGGLEDTQYFGPGTRLTVL.

This clonotype was observed many times. The chain joins TRBV4-3 to TRBJ2-7; TRBD2 matches at 8 bases. Germline CDR1 reads LGHNA; CDR2 reads YSLEER. The V and J ends lost 2 bases and 2 bases, in that order; junction bases with no gene match: 11. There are 17 residues in the CDR3. The CDR3 sequence: CASSQHPGTSGPYEQYF. Written as DNA, the CDR3 is TGCGCCAGCAGCCAACACCCGGGAACTAGCGGACCCTACGAGCAGTACTTC.

This clonotype was seen many times. The CDR3 region is CSASGGAFTDTQYF. The CDR3 DNA follows: TGCAGTGCTAGCGGGGGGGCTTTCACAGATACGCAGTATTTT. This chain links TRBV20-1 with TRBJ2-3; 8 nucleotides line up with TRBD2. This CDR3 is built from 14 residues. The V gene's germline CDR1 is DFQATT and CDR2 SNEGSKA (reference sequence). J gave up 2 bases and V 3 bases, and 4 bases lay outside the gene matches.

This clonotype has ten or more counts. The rearrangement uses TRBV7-8 and TRBJ2-6, with D perhaps being TRBD1 or TRBD2 (6 bases each). From germline, CDR1 is SGHVS and CDR2 FQNEAQ. This CDR3 spans 17 amino acids. The ends were cut back, 5 bases at V and 0 bases at J, with 14 bases in the middle. CDR3 residues: CASSPGGDRSGANVLTF. The CDR3 DNA reads as TGTGCCAGCAGCCCCGGGGGCGACCGCTCTGGGGCCAACGTCCTGACTTTC. Based on the CDR3 plus reference TRBV7-8 and TRBJ2-6, the full variable domain is GAGVSQSPRYKVAKRGQDVALRCDPISGHVSLFWYQQALGQGPEFLTYFQNEAQLDKSGLPSDRFFAERPEGSVSTLKIQRTQQEDSAVYLCASSPGGDRSGANVLTFGAGSRLTVL.